The rows below give T cell receptor beta chains drawn from one sample of a study of blood T cell repertoires in COVID-19. Assay: immunoSEQ multiplex PCR; the TCRdb copy retains only in-frame clones and omits some. The data hold 310,000 or so clones, with over 75% observed a single time. The specimen sequenced was peripheral blood. The receptors originated from a man aged 50-59 years with active or convalescent COVID-19. Both conserved end residues are part of each CDR3. D genes are given only for firm matches. A clone size is listed for some rows: how often the clone was seen (once, few, many), or a class if it is expanded.

clone size | J gene | D gene | V gene | CDR3 DNA | CDR3 protein
- | TRBJ1-3 | TRBD1 | TRBV6-5 | TGTGCCAGCAGGCGACAGGGAGGAAACACCATATATTTT | CASRRQGGNTIYF
- | TRBJ2-7 | TRBD2 | TRBV18 | TGTGCCAGCTCGACCCCGACTAGCGGGCCTTACGAGCAGTACTTC | CASSTPTSGPYEQYF
- | TRBJ1-4 | TRBD1 | TRBV19 | TGTGCCAGTAGTATACCCACAGGGGTTGCTAATGAAAAACTGTTTTTT | CASSIPTGVANEKLFF
- | TRBJ1-5 | TRBD1 | TRBV7-2 | TGTGCCAGCAGTCAGACAGGGGGGTCAGGCAATCAGCCCCAGCATTTT | CASSQTGGSGNQPQHF
- | TRBJ2-5 | - | TRBV24-1 | TGTGCCACCAGTGATCCTCTAGCCGGGGAGACCCAGTACTTC | CATSDPLAGETQYF
- | TRBJ1-3 | TRBD1 | TRBV2 | TGTGCCAGTATTCAGGGGGCTGGAAACACCATATATTTT | CASIQGAGNTIYF
once | TRBJ1-2 | TRBD1 | TRBV2 | TGTGCCAGCAGTGAAGGGCAGGGGGCGGGCTACACCTTC | CASSEGQGAGYTF
- | TRBJ1-2 | - | TRBV4-1 | TGCGCCAGCAGCCAAGATTCCTCTAACTATGGCTACACCTTC | CASSQDSSNYGYTF
- | TRBJ2-3 | TRBD2 | TRBV5-6 | TGTGCCAGCACCCTAGCGGGGATCACAGATACGCAGTATTTT | CASTLAGITDTQYF
- | TRBJ2-1 | TRBD1 | TRBV7-3 | TGTGCCAGCAGCTTAGCGACAGGGGTAAATGAGCAGTTCTTC | CASSLATGVNEQFF
- | TRBJ2-1 | TRBD1 | TRBV5-1 | TGCGCCAGCAGCCCACGACAGGGTGGGGCGCGTGAGGATGAGCAGTTCTTC | CASSPRQGGAREDEQFF
- | TRBJ1-5 | - | TRBV18 | TGTGCCAGCTCACCACCGGGCGGGGATCAGCCCCAGCATTTT | CASSPPGGDQPQHF
- | TRBJ1-2 | - | TRBV2 | TGTGCCAGCAGTCTCCTCAACGGGATCACCTATGGCTACACCTTC | CASSLLNGITYGYTF
- | TRBJ2-2 | TRBD1 | TRBV2 | TGTGCCAGCAGTGTGGGGCGGACAGGGAACACCGGGGAGCTGTTTTTT | CASSVGRTGNTGELFF
- | TRBJ1-2 | - | TRBV27 | TGTGCCAGCAGGGGGGGGACGGAGACCTATGGCTACACCTTC | CASRGGTETYGYTF
- | TRBJ1-4 | TRBD1 | TRBV9 | TGTGCCAGCAGCGTAGGGGGACAGGGGAATGAAAAACTGTTTTTT | CASSVGGQGNEKLFF
- | TRBJ1-1 | TRBD1 | TRBV18 | TGTGCCAGCTCACCTACAGGGGTGAACACTGAAGCTTTCTTT | CASSPTGVNTEAFF
- | TRBJ1-5 | TRBD1 | TRBV28 | TGTGCCAGCAGTTTATCCTCCTCCGGGACAGGGAATCAGCCCCAGCATTTT | CASSLSSSGTGNQPQHF
- | TRBJ1-3 | - | TRBV10-1 | TGCGCCAGCAGCTCGGGGGGCTCTGGAAACACCATATATTTT | CASSSGGSGNTIYF
- | TRBJ1-1 | - | TRBV4-1 | TGCGCCAGCAGCCAAGATGGAACAGGGCTCGGGAACACTGAAGCTTTCTTT | CASSQDGTGLGNTEAFF
- | TRBJ1-5 | - | TRBV19 | TGTGCCAGTAGCCCGGACAGTAATCAGCCCCAGCATTTT | CASSPDSNQPQHF
- | TRBJ1-4 | - | TRBV5-1 | TGCGCCAGCAGCTTGCGACATGGGAGTGAAAAACTGTTTTTT | CASSLRHGSEKLFF
few | TRBJ1-3 | TRBD1 | TRBV18 | TGTGCCAGCTCACCACCCACAGGGGGGGACTCTGGAAACACCATATATTTT | CASSPPTGGDSGNTIYF
- | TRBJ1-5 | TRBD1 | TRBV2 | TGTGCCAGCAGGAAGACAGGGATCGGCAATCAGCCCCAGCATTTT | CASRKTGIGNQPQHF
- | TRBJ2-1 | - | TRBV30 | TGTGCCTGGAGCCGGGACTTGAGCTCCTACAATGAGCAGTTCTTC | CAWSRDLSSYNEQFF
- | TRBJ1-4 | TRBD1 | TRBV29-1 | TGCAGCGTTGCCGGACAGGGAATAGGCGAAAAACTGTTTTTT | CSVAGQGIGEKLFF
- | TRBJ1-5 | - | TRBV11-2 | TGTGCCAGCAGCTTATCAGGGAATCAGCCCCAGCATTTT | CASSLSGNQPQHF
- | TRBJ2-7 | - | TRBV28 | TGTGCCAGTGGACAGAGCTCCTACGAGCAGTACTTC | CASGQSSYEQYF
- | TRBJ2-1 | TRBD1 | TRBV28 | TGTGCCAGCAGCTCACAGGGGGCAGGGGTGGATGAGCAGTTCTTC | CASSSQGAGVDEQFF
once | TRBJ2-1 | TRBD2 | TRBV11-2 | TGTGCCAGCAGCCCGGGACTAGCGTTGTCCTACAATGAGCAGTTCTTC | CASSPGLALSYNEQFF
- | TRBJ2-1 | TRBD2 | TRBV10-1 | TGCGCCAGCAGTGATGGGACTAGCGGGAGGGCCTACAATGAGCAGTTCTTC | CASSDGTSGRAYNEQFF
- | TRBJ1-6 | TRBD1 | TRBV19 | TGTGCCAGTAGCCCGGGACAGGGGTTTTCACCCCTCCACTTT | CASSPGQGFSPLHF
- | TRBJ1-2 | - | TRBV5-4 | TGTGCCAGCAGCTTGCCACACTCGGACAGCTATGGCTACACCTTC | CASSLPHSDSYGYTF
- | TRBJ2-2 | TRBD1 | TRBV18 | TGTGCCAGCTCACGCAGGGACAGGGATGACACCGGGGAGCTGTTTTTT | CASSRRDRDDTGELFF
- | TRBJ2-2 | - | TRBV7-9 | TGTGCCAGCAGCGCGGGACAGATTAACACCGGGGAGCTGTTTTTT | CASSAGQINTGELFF
- | TRBJ1-6 | TRBD1 | TRBV28 | TGTGCCAGCAGTTCCCGGGACAGGGATCCTTTTTCACCCCTCCACTTT | CASSSRDRDPFSPLHF
- | TRBJ1-5 | - | TRBV11-2 | TGTGCCAGCAGCTTAGATAGAGTACAGCCCCAGCATTTT | CASSLDRVQPQHF
- | TRBJ1-1 | - | TRBV30 | TGTGCCTGGAGTAGGCCTAGGAACACTGAAGCTTTCTTT | CAWSRPRNTEAFF
few | TRBJ1-5 | - | TRBV6-6 | TGTGCCAGCAGTTACTCGCGGTCTACGGACAATCAGCCCCAGCATTTT | CASSYSRSTDNQPQHF
- | TRBJ1-1 | TRBD1 | TRBV6-2/TRBV6-3 | TGTGCCAGCAGCAGACAGGGCATGAACACTGAAGCTTTCTTT | CASSRQGMNTEAFF
- | TRBJ2-7 | - | TRBV7-8 | TGTGCCAGCAGCGACCCCCTGGGGACAAGGTCCTACGAGCAGTACTTC | CASSDPLGTRSYEQYF
- | TRBJ2-7 | - | TRBV30 | TGTGCCTGGAGTCGAGTAAGCGTCTACGAGCAGTACTTC | CAWSRVSVYEQYF
- | TRBJ2-3 | TRBD1 | TRBV18 | TGTGCCAGCTCGCCCGGGACAGGTAGCACAGATACGCAGTATTTT | CASSPGTGSTDTQYF
few | TRBJ2-7 | TRBD1 | TRBV30 | TGTGCCTGGAGTGCCGGGACAGGGTTCACCTACGAGCAGTACTTC | CAWSAGTGFTYEQYF
- | TRBJ2-1 | - | TRBV29-1 | TGCAGCGTTGCAGGGTTAGGGGACAATGAGCAGTTCTTC | CSVAGLGDNEQFF
- | TRBJ1-2 | - | TRBV29-1 | TGCAGCGTTGGGGGGGGACCAGGGGTCCTCGGGTATGGCTACACCTTC | CSVGGGPGVLGYGYTF
- | TRBJ1-2 | - | TRBV5-4 | TGTGCCAGCAGCCCCGACAGAAACTATGGCTACACCTTC | CASSPDRNYGYTF
- | TRBJ2-6 | - | TRBV6-2/TRBV6-3 | TGTGCCAGCAGTTCACAGGGGGCCAACGTCCTGACTTTC | CASSSQGANVLTF
once | TRBJ1-3 | - | TRBV6-6 | TGTGCCAGCAGTTATCAGGGATCTGGAAACACCATATATTTT | CASSYQGSGNTIYF
- | TRBJ1-5 | TRBD1 | TRBV6-5 | TGTGCCAGCCGCGGACAGGGGGATTATCAGCCCCAGCATTTT | CASRGQGDYQPQHF
- | TRBJ2-7 | TRBD1 | TRBV27 | TGTGCCAGCAGTCCCGAACGGACAGGGATCCCTCCGTTGCAGTACTTC | CASSPERTGIPPLQYF
- | TRBJ2-7 | - | TRBV28 | TGTGCCAGCAGTCCTCCACTTGGGAGCGGGTCATCCTACGAGCAGTACTTC | CASSPPLGSGSSYEQYF
- | TRBJ2-5 | - | TRBV7-8 | TGTGCCAGCAGCTCCTCCGTTTCGGCAGGAGAGACCCAGTACTTC | CASSSSVSAGETQYF
- | TRBJ2-6 | TRBD2 | TRBV7-3 | TGTGCCAGCAGCTTAACTAGCGGGAGGGCTGGGGCCAACGTCCTGACTTTC | CASSLTSGRAGANVLTF
- | TRBJ1-6 | TRBD1 | TRBV5-5 | TGTGCCAGCAACGTCGGGGACAGGGGGCTAAATTCACCCCTCCACTTT | CASNVGDRGLNSPLHF
- | TRBJ2-4 | TRBD2 | TRBV7-2 | TGTGCCAGCAGCCATGGACTAGCGGGTCTTCAGTACTTC | CASSHGLAGLQYF
- | TRBJ2-2 | TRBD2 | TRBV5-1 | TGCGCCAGCACCCGGCGGGGGTCGGGAGACACCGGGGAGCTGTTTTTT | CASTRRGSGDTGELFF
- | TRBJ1-1 | - | TRBV12-3/TRBV12-4 | TGTGCCAGCAGTTTTAGTAGGAACACTGAAGCTTTCTTT | CASSFSRNTEAFF
- | TRBJ2-1 | TRBD2 | TRBV7-2 | TGTGCCAGCAGCTTACCGACTAGCGGGGGGGCCGTTGAGCAGTTCTTC | CASSLPTSGGAVEQFF